The 5 T cell receptor beta chains given below trace back to one sample, sequenced in a study of T cell changes during pregnancy in multiple sclerosis. Sequenced by immunoSEQ multiplex PCR; TCRdb stores in-frame clones only, minus some. The sample contains about 67,000 clones, 80% to 95% of which appear only once. The sample consisted of peripheral blood, taken in the second trimester of pregnancy. Receptor source: a female donor with multiple sclerosis, enrolled in a pregnancy study.

This clone appeared many times. The rearrangement joins TRBV14 to TRBJ2-3; D may be TRBD2 (6 bases). V shed 6 bases and J shed 7 bases, with 14 bases lying between them. CDR1 is SGHDN, CDR2 FVKESK, per germline. The CDR3 sequence is 13 residues long. CDR3 nucleotides: TGTGCCAGCAGTTTGTCTGGACTATATACGCAGTATTTT. Protein: CASSLSGLYTQYF.

The V and J genes are TRBV7-9 and TRBJ2-5; 7 nucleotides agree with TRBD2. CDR1 is SEHNR and CDR2 is FQNEAQ in the germline V gene (reference sequence). The CDR3 loop spans 15 amino acids. V trimming: 4 bases; J trimming: 3 bases; junction bases outside the gene matches: 8. Here the CDR3 DNA reads TGTGCCAGCAGCTCATCTCCTAGCGGAGAAGAGACCCAGTACTTC. As protein: CASSSSPSGEETQYF.

The chain joins TRBV7-9 to TRBJ2-1; 11 bases are shared with TRBD2. The V gene end was trimmed by 7 bases and the J gene end by 6 bases; junction bases not matched to a gene: 17. The CDR3 runs to 18 residues. CDR1 is SEHNR and CDR2 is FQNEAQ in the germline V gene (reference sequence). The CDR3 DNA follows: TGTGCCAGCATAAGAATAGCGGGAGGGTGGGGTATCGTCAATGAGCAGTTCTTC. Residues: CASIRIAGGWGIVNEQFF.

The V gene is TRBV19, the J gene TRBJ1-2; TRBD1 agrees at 9 bases. Germline V CDR1 and CDR2: LNHDA, SQIVND (reference sequence). This CDR3 contains 15 residues. V shed 8 bases, J shed 3 bases, and the junction held 10 bases outside the gene matches. In DNA form, the CDR3 reads TGTGCCAGTGTCCCGGGACAGGGTTGGCACTATGGCTACACCTTC. Protein: CASVPGQGWHYGYTF.

The rearrangement joins TRBV30 to TRBJ1-2; 10 bases fit TRBD1. V dropped 2 bases and J dropped 8; count of bases not matched to a gene: 5. Germline V lookup: CDR1 GTSNPN, CDR2 SVGIG (reference sequence). This CDR3 is 13 amino acids long. CDR3 sequence reads: CAWSRTGGGGYTF. CDR3 DNA: TGTGCCTGGAGTCGGACAGGGGGGGGCGGCTACACCTTC.